The T cell receptor (beta chain) under discussion was sequenced for a study of cytomegalovirus exposure and HLA in healthy donors. Details on this clone: Antigen unknown.

This PCR relied on a set of 60 Vbeta primers and 13 Jbeta primers. Sequencing used immunoSEQ multiplex PCR; TCRdb keeps in-frame clones, though not all of them. The data hold about 160,000 clones, with about four fifths observed a single time. The length of the CDR3 is 18 residues. V lost 5 bases to trimming and J lost 2 bases; unmatched junction nucleotides: 11. Germline V CDR1 and CDR2: MDHEN, SYDVKM. Study conclusions and caveats: The HLA-A and HLA-B alleles of most subjects were reportedly predicted accurately from TCR beta sequences. Reportedly, diagnosis of cytomegalovirus status by the classifier showed high specificity and sensitivity.

This TCR was recovered from a man aged 30 to 39 in good health and CMV-seronegative. Sequencing input: PBMCs. This chain uses TRBV28 with TRBJ2-5, with 13 bases lining up with TRBD2. This CDR3 is CASSPGLAGLGPQETQYF. Written as DNA, the CDR3 is TGTGCCAGCAGTCCGGGACTAGCGGGACTCGGACCTCAAGAGACCCAGTACTTC.